The T cell receptor (beta chain) described here comes from a study of response to subunit inactivated influenza vaccine. MiXCR, run by TCRdb on the RT-PCR reads, gives a single entry per CDR3 protein. The repertoire consists of more than 700,000 distinct CDR3 sequences, with around 20% occurring once and the leading ten covering about 9.4%. This clonotype came up a few times. Antigen: not known. Study results and caveats: Authors suggested each seasonal flu vaccination may recruit only limited numbers of new T cells.

Germline-derived CDR1 and CDR2 are MNHEY and SVGEGT. V trimming: 6 bases; J trimming: 3 bases; junction bases outside the gene matches: 10. The CDR3 covers 16 residues. This receptor was obtained from a man aged 50 or older who received an inactivated influenza vaccine. The chain employs TRBV6-2 or TRBV6-3 and TRBJ2-7; 11 bases fit TRBD2. Sequences were derived from PBMCs from blood, sampled about 5 days after vaccination. The CDR3, as DNA: TGTGCCAGCAGCCCGGGACTAGCGGCGAGGGGCTACGAGCAGTACTTC. Protein sequence: CASSPGLAARGYEQYF.